This TCR beta chain was documented in a study of blood T cell repertoires in COVID-19. This table comes from immunoSEQ multiplex PCR, and its TCRdb copy is limited to in-frame clones, with some not included. In the table there are hundreds of thousands of clones, 85% of which are singletons. Participant age was roughly 18 to 89 years, and participants resided in 25 or so US areas. Researchers sorted participants into cohorts using their self-reported clinical history. Exposed participants encountered a COVID-19 case during the 2 weeks preceding study entry. The sequenced material came from PBMCs or T cells enriched from blood (not recorded which). The source is a woman aged 25 to 39 who had been exposed to COVID-19.

DNA for the CDR3: TGTGCCAGCAGCTTTCCCTCCAGCGGGAAGAATGAGCAGTTCTTC. Encoded protein: CASSFPSSGKNEQFF. This chain uses TRBV7-9 with TRBJ2-1; 7 bases are shared with TRBD2. J was trimmed by 7 bases and V by 3 bases; bases with no gene match: 9. Germline lookup yields CDR1 SEHNR and CDR2 FQNEAQ (reference sequence). CDR3 size: 15 residues.